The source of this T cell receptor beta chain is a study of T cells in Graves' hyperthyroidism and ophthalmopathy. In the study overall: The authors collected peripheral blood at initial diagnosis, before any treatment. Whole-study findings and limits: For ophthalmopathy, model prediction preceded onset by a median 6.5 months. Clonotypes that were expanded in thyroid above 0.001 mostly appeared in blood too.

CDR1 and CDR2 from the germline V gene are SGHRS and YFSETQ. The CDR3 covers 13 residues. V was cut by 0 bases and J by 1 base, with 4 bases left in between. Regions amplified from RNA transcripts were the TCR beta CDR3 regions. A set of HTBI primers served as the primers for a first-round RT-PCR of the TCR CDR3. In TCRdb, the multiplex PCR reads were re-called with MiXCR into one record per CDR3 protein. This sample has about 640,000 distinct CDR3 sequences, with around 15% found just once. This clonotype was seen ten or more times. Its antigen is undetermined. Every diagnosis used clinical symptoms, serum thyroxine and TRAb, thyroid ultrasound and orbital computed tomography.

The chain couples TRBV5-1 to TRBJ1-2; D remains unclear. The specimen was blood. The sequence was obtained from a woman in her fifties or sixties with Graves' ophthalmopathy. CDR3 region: CASSLGSNYGYTF. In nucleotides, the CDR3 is TGCGCCAGCAGCTTGGGGAGTAACTATGGCTACACCTTC.